The following is a T cell receptor beta chain sequence with its context. Its specificity is unknown. CDR3 length: 16 amino acids. The V gene's germline CDR1 is SNHLY and CDR2 FYNNEI. The ends were cut back, 6 bases at V and 1 base at J, with 19 bases in the middle. Sequenced by immunoSEQ multiplex PCR; TCRdb stores in-frame clones only, minus some. The sample records about 8,500 clones, roughly 86% being singletons. The data derive from a study of blood T cell dynamics during melanoma immunotherapy. Study overall: Patients with metastatic melanoma got pembrolizumab or nivolumab-ipilimumab as first-line care.

Notes on the study in general: It remained unknown if the driving T cell clones were melanoma-specific.

The time point here: pre-treatment baseline. Here the sequenced sample was blood, taken from a patient treated with checkpoint blockade. J is TRBJ2-7 and V is TRBV2; no reliable D call. The sequence was obtained from a human donor with melanoma. Here the CDR3 DNA reads TGTGCCAGCAGGACCCCCCCCGGGCCCCAATCCTACGAGCAGTACTTC. It yields the protein CASRTPPGPQSYEQYF. Together with reference TRBV2 and TRBJ2-7, the CDR3 gives the full variable domain: EPEVTQTPSHQVTQMGQEVILRCVPISNHLYFYWYRQILGQKVEFLVSFYNNEISEKSEIFDDQFSVERPDGSNFTLKIRSTKLEDSAMYFCASRTPPGPQSYEQYFGPGTRLTVT.